Listed below are T cell receptor beta chains from one sample, sequenced in a study of shared clonotypes between healthy human individuals. Here immunoSEQ multiplex PCR was the method, and the copy in TCRdb shows in-frame clones only, minus some. Of more than 1.2 million clones in the sample, 98% are singletons; the top ten hold about 0.4%. The sample comprised naive CD4+ T cells sorted from blood. These TCRs come from a man under 40 in good health. Both conserved end residues are part of each CDR3. The D gene is left open where the match is weak. The size entry is marked missing in some rows and otherwise reads once, few, many or a size class.

v_call	d_call	clone_size	j_call	cdr3_aa	cdr3_nt
TRBV29-1	TRBD1	-	TRBJ1-4	CSVADRGGEKLFF	TGCAGCGTTGCGGACAGGGGGGGCGAAAAACTGTTTTTT
TRBV7-7	-	-	TRBJ2-3	CASSPGLSTDTQYF	TGTGCTTCCTCACCGGGACTCAGCACAGATACGCAGTATTTT
TRBV20-1	-	-	TRBJ1-1	CSAREGGEAFF	TGCAGTGCTAGAGAGGGGGGAGAAGCTTTCTTT
TRBV18	TRBD2	-	TRBJ2-3	CASSLLAGENTDTQYF	TGTGCCAGCTCACTCCTAGCGGGAGAGAATACAGATACGCAGTATTTT
TRBV28	-	-	TRBJ2-7	CASSSPTSSYEQYF	TGTGCCAGCAGCTCCCCGACCTCTTCCTACGAGCAGTACTTC
TRBV29-1	TRBD2	once	TRBJ2-1	CSVEDRGGNEQFF	TGCAGCGTTGAAGATCGCGGGGGCAATGAGCAGTTCTTC
TRBV5-1	-	-	TRBJ2-7	CASSGSSYEQYF	TGCGCCAGCAGCGGCAGCTCCTACGAGCAGTACTTC
TRBV19	-	once	TRBJ2-3	CASSLRGDTQYF	TGTGCCAGTAGTCTCAGAGGGGATACGCAGTATTTT
TRBV5-1	-	-	TRBJ2-1	CASMLGGHTYNEQFF	TGCGCCAGCATGCTGGGGGGACATACCTACAATGAGCAGTTCTTC
TRBV5-1	-	-	TRBJ2-3	CASSIGYSSDTQYF	TGCGCCAGCAGTATAGGGTATAGCTCAGATACGCAGTATTTT
TRBV10-2	-	-	TRBJ2-3	CASSSRPSTDTQYF	TGCGCCAGCAGCTCCCGACCCAGCACAGATACGCAGTATTTT
TRBV5-1	-	-	TRBJ1-2	CASSGVGSDLYGYTF	TGCGCCAGCAGCGGGGTTGGGTCAGACCTCTATGGCTACACCTTC
TRBV6-5	-	-	TRBJ1-1	CASSYSAAQYTEAFF	TGTGCCAGCAGTTACTCGGCAGCGCAGTACACTGAAGCTTTCTTT
TRBV5-1	-	once	TRBJ2-3	CASSRGSIVGTDTQYF	TGCGCCAGCAGCCGAGGCTCCATCGTTGGCACAGATACGCAGTATTTT
TRBV6-1	-	-	TRBJ2-7	CASRRRDSYEQYF	TGTGCCAGCAGGAGAAGGGATTCCTACGAGCAGTACTTC
TRBV14	TRBD2	-	TRBJ2-5	CASSQESGLAGFRTQYF	TGTGCCAGCAGCCAAGAATCGGGACTAGCGGGATTTCGGACCCAGTACTTC
TRBV7-6	-	-	TRBJ1-1	CASSLANLRDTEAFF	TGTGCCAGCAGCTTAGCGAACCTCAGGGATACTGAAGCTTTCTTT
TRBV5-6	-	-	TRBJ2-1	CASDGGGEQFF	TGTGCCAGCGACGGGGGAGGTGAGCAGTTCTTC
TRBV10-3	TRBD2	-	TRBJ2-7	CAIRGLAGTYEQYF	TGTGCCATCAGGGGACTAGCTGGTACCTACGAGCAGTACTTC
TRBV21-1	-	-	TRBJ1-3	CASSNTSPTPRADRFSSGNTIYF	TGTGCCAGCAGCAACACCAGTCCAACCCCCAGGGCAGATCGATTCTCATCTGGAAACACCATATATTTT
TRBV28	-	-	TRBJ1-2	CASTRSIREDYGYTF	TGTGCCAGCACCCGTTCGATACGGGAAGACTATGGCTACACCTTC
TRBV18	-	-	TRBJ2-7	CASSPTGGFLYEQYF	TGTGCCAGCTCTCCTACTGGCGGGTTCCTCTACGAGCAGTACTTC
TRBV2	-	-	TRBJ2-5	CAKSTSQETQYF	TGTGCCAAAAGTACTAGTCAAGAGACCCAGTACTTC
TRBV6-5	-	-	TRBJ1-2	CASSADGYGGYTF	TGTGCCAGCAGTGCCGACGGGTATGGTGGCTACACCTTC
TRBV4-1	-	-	TRBJ2-3	CASRTGEARSTDTQYF	TGCGCCAGCAGAACGGGAGAAGCTAGGAGCACAGATACGCAGTATTTT
TRBV5-5	TRBD1	-	TRBJ1-5	CASSLGGANQPQHF	TGTGCCAGCAGCTTAGGGGGCGCGAATCAGCCCCAGCATTTT
TRBV29-1	-	-	TRBJ2-1	CSVGTAYEQFF	TGCAGCGTTGGAACTGCCTATGAGCAGTTCTTC
TRBV18	TRBD1	-	TRBJ1-2	CASSPGTGKANYGYTF	TGTGCCAGCTCACCCGGGACAGGGAAGGCTAACTATGGCTACACCTTC
TRBV28	-	-	TRBJ2-1	CASSKPSDYNEQFF	TGTGCCAGCAGTAAACCTAGCGATTACAATGAGCAGTTCTTC
TRBV6-5	-	once	TRBJ2-5	CASRTRLLETQYF	TGTGCCAGCAGGACACGGTTACTAGAGACCCAGTACTTC
TRBV6-1	TRBD2	-	TRBJ2-1	CASSERRGGVLEQFF	TGTGCCAGCAGTGAAAGAAGGGGAGGGGTTCTTGAGCAGTTCTTC
TRBV9	TRBD1	-	TRBJ2-7	CASSVAQGAYEQYF	TGTGCCAGCAGCGTAGCTCAGGGGGCCTACGAGCAGTACTTC
TRBV9	TRBD2	-	TRBJ2-3	CASSVAGGSTSTDTQYF	TGTGCCAGCAGCGTTGCGGGAGGTTCGACTAGCACAGATACGCAGTATTTT
TRBV28	TRBD1	-	TRBJ2-7	CASSLVGTGLYEQYF	TGTGCCAGCAGTTTGGTTGGGACAGGTCTTTACGAGCAGTACTTC
TRBV7-9	-	-	TRBJ2-3	CASSSQRVTDTQYF	TGTGCCAGCAGCTCCCAGCGGGTTACAGATACGCAGTATTTT
TRBV5-5	-	-	TRBJ2-2	CASTKGAAGELFF	TGTGCCAGCACCAAAGGCGCGGCCGGGGAGCTGTTTTTT
TRBV2	-	-	TRBJ1-3	CASRRDSSSGNTIYF	TGTGCCAGCAGACGGGACTCGAGCTCTGGAAACACCATATATTTT
TRBV6-5	-	-	TRBJ1-3	CASRNGGVGNTIYF	TGTGCCAGCAGAAACGGGGGGGTTGGAAACACCATATATTTT
TRBV7-2	TRBD1	-	TRBJ2-3	CASRRDRVADTQYF	TGTGCCAGCAGACGGGACAGGGTGGCAGATACGCAGTATTTT
TRBV28	-	-	TRBJ1-2	CASAVLANYGYTF	TGTGCCAGCGCAGTTTTAGCTAACTATGGCTACACCTTC
TRBV10-3	-	-	TRBJ2-1	CAISMANSLEQFF	TGTGCCATCAGTATGGCTAACAGCCTTGAGCAGTTCTTC
TRBV7-8	TRBD1	-	TRBJ1-2	CASSSTTGDRGGRFGYTF	TGTGCCAGCAGCTCGACTACAGGGGACAGAGGGGGGCGGTTTGGCTACACCTTC
TRBV9	TRBD2	-	TRBJ2-1	CASSPSAGGSYNEQFF	TGTGCCAGCAGCCCATCAGCGGGAGGTTCCTACAATGAGCAGTTCTTC
TRBV19	-	-	TRBJ2-7	CASKKGQGRISYEQYF	TGTGCCAGCAAGAAGGGGCAGGGGCGCATCTCCTACGAGCAGTACTTC
TRBV19	TRBD1	-	TRBJ2-2	CASLYRGVNTGELFF	TGTGCCAGCCTTTACAGGGGGGTTAACACCGGGGAGCTGTTTTTT
TRBV2	TRBD1	-	TRBJ2-7	CASSVRDSSYEQYF	TGTGCCAGCAGCGTCAGGGACAGCTCCTACGAGCAGTACTTC
TRBV7-6	-	-	TRBJ2-5	CASSLTTHIFQETQYF	TGTGCCAGCAGCTTAACGACCCACATCTTCCAAGAGACCCAGTACTTC
TRBV28	-	once	TRBJ2-7	CASTTTGTRIYEQYF	TGTGCCAGCACAACCACCGGGACACGAATCTACGAGCAGTACTTC
TRBV18	-	few	TRBJ2-7	CASSPGQYYEQYF	TGTGCCAGCTCACCAGGACAGTACTACGAGCAGTACTTC
TRBV5-1	-	-	TRBJ2-7	CASSLAGLARDEQYF	TGCGCCAGCAGCTTGGCGGGCCTAGCCCGGGACGAGCAGTACTTC
TRBV4-3	TRBD2	-	TRBJ2-1	CASSQILAGGPGNEQFF	TGCGCCAGCAGCCAAATTCTAGCGGGAGGGCCAGGCAATGAGCAGTTCTTC
TRBV5-4	-	-	TRBJ2-7	CASSLPGSTGEQYF	TGTGCCAGCAGCCTGCCCGGTTCGACGGGGGAGCAGTACTTC
TRBV18	-	once	TRBJ2-7	CASSPPGQRTYEQYF	TGTGCCAGCTCACCACCCGGGCAGAGAACCTACGAGCAGTACTTC